A single sample gave rise to the 26 T cell receptor beta chains below, sequenced in a study of shared clonotypes between healthy human individuals. Assay: immunoSEQ multiplex PCR; the TCRdb copy retains only in-frame clones and omits some. The sample includes about 2.4 million clones, roughly 93% of them seen just once. The sample consisted of naive CD4+ T cells from PBMCs. Subset reported: CD45RA+ positively selected. These receptors all stem from a man between 18 and 29 years old in good health. Some clones in this sample may be carry-over from other donors' samples.

V gene TRBV5-1 combines with J gene TRBJ2-5, with a tentative D call TRBD1 (7 bases). CDR3 length: 16 amino acids. Trimming pared 4 bases from V and 2 bases from J, leaving 18 bases between. The germline V gene has CDR1 SGHRS and CDR2 YFSETQ. The CDR3 DNA reads as TGCGCCAGCAGCAGAACGGGGGTGACAGGGCAAGAGACCCAGTACTTC. This encodes CASSRTGVTGQETQYF.

V and J are TRBV7-9 and TRBJ2-2; the match to TRBD1 covers 9 bases. Looked up from germline, CDR1 is SEHNR and CDR2 is FQNEAQ (reference sequence). V trimming: 2 bases; J trimming: 6 bases; junction bases outside the gene matches: 7. This CDR3 region has 16 residues. This CDR3 is CASSLSLTGGAGELFF. CDR3 sequence (DNA): TGTGCCAGCAGCTTATCCTTGACAGGGGGAGCCGGGGAGCTGTTTTTT.

V usage is TRBV7-3 and J usage is TRBJ2-1; 12 bases align to TRBD2. This CDR3 has 18 residues. Per germline, CDR1 SGHTA and CDR2 FQGTGA. Unmatched junction bases numbered 8, after V lost 5 bases and J lost 0 bases. Here the CDR3 reads CASSRGLAGPSSYNEQFF. In DNA, the CDR3 is TGTGCCAGCAGCCGGGGACTAGCGGGCCCCAGCTCCTACAATGAGCAGTTCTTC.

In this sample, this clone turned up once. Other DNA sequences within the sample encode an identical CDR3. The chain uses TRBV5-4 and TRBJ1-3, with D hard to call. The CDR3 has 15 amino acids. V lost 0 bases to trimming and J lost 0 bases, with 7 bases between them. CDR1 and CDR2 from the germline V gene are SGHNT and YYREEE (reference sequence). The CDR3 reads CASSLAGPSGNTIYF. The DNA of the CDR3 is TGTGCCAGCAGCTTGGCTGGGCCCTCTGGAAACACCATATATTTT.

The V gene is TRBV2, the J gene TRBJ1-4; possible D gene TRBD1, 6 bases. The germline V gene has CDR1 SNHLY and CDR2 FYNNEI. V shed 4 bases and J shed 14 bases, with 14 bases lying between them. CDR3 length: 12 amino acids. The CDR3 coding sequence is TGTGCCAGCAGTGGACAGGCGGCTTGGCTGTTTTTT. Translated, it gives CASSGQAAWLFF.

V gene TRBV28 combines with J gene TRBJ2-7; 9 positions agree with TRBD1. The CDR3 spans 16 residues. V lost 7 bases and J lost 1; bases outside the gene matches: 11. The germline CDR1 and CDR2 sequences are MDHEN and SYDVKM. The CDR3 loop is CASTLGGTGLSYEQYF. The DNA of the CDR3 is TGTGCCAGCACCCTAGGGGGGACAGGGCTTTCCTACGAGCAGTACTTC. Combining the CDR3 with reference TRBV28 and TRBJ2-7 gives the whole variable domain DVKVTQSSRYLVKRTGEKVFLECVQDMDHENMFWYRQDPGLGLRLIYFSYDVKMKEKGDIPEGYSVSREKKERFSLILESASTNQTSMYLCASTLGGTGLSYEQYFGPGTRLTVT.

This chain joins TRBV28 and TRBJ2-1; 12 positions agree with TRBD2. The germline CDR1 and CDR2 sequences are MDHEN and SYDVKM. Trimming removed 3 bases from V and 7 bases from J; junction bases left unmatched: 7. This CDR3 spans 16 amino acids. The CDR3 loop is CASSFGLAGRTNEQFF. The DNA for the CDR3 is TGTGCCAGCAGTTTTGGACTAGCGGGACGTACGAATGAGCAGTTCTTC.

The chain joins TRBV18 to TRBJ1-5, with TRBD1 as a possible D gene (5 bases). There are 17 residues in the CDR3. The V end lost 3 bases, the J end lost 2 bases, and 17 bases lay between the germline ends. Germline V gene lookup returns CDR1 KGHSH and CDR2 LQKENI. DNA for the CDR3: TGTGCCAGCTCACCGGGGGGGGTTACTATTGGCAATCAGCCCCAGCATTTT. Translated, it gives CASSPGGVTIGNQPQHF.

In regard to this clone: Other nucleotide sequences from this sample produce the same CDR3. The chain links TRBV7-8 to TRBJ2-7; D unclear. Between the trimmed V and J ends, which lost 1 base and 2 bases, there was a span of 9 bases. The CDR3 consists of 14 residues. Germline CDR1 is SGHVS and CDR2 is FQNEAQ. The CDR3 coding sequence is TGTGCCAGCAGCTTAGAGGCCACCACCTACGAGCAGTACTTC. Translating gives CASSLEATTYEQYF.

V is TRBV5-1 and J is TRBJ2-2; D is uncertain. V lost 6 bases to trimming and J lost 0 bases, with 6 bases between them. The CDR3 has 13 amino acids. The germline gives CDR1 SGHRS, CDR2 YFSETQ. CDR3 nucleotides: TGCGCCAGCAATACCGCGAACACCGGGGAGCTGTTTTTT. It translates to CASNTANTGELFF.

The genes are TRBV2 and TRBJ2-5; TRBD2 matches 11 bases. Germline V gene sequence: CDR1 SNHLY, CDR2 FYNNEI. V lost 5 bases and J lost 2; bases outside the gene matches: 13. The CDR3 contains 18 residues. The CDR3 nucleotides read TGTGCCAGCAGTTCTCCCCGGACTAGCGGGCCCTCTCAAGAGACCCAGTACTTC. It yields the protein CASSSPRTSGPSQETQYF.

The chain links TRBV4-1 to TRBJ2-7, with no clear D. This CDR3 spans 14 amino acids. Trimming removed 6 bases at V and 0 bases at J, with 12 bases between. Germline assignment: CDR1 MGHRA and CDR2 YSYEKL. The CDR3 DNA reads TGCGCCAGCAGACCGACCCTCAGCTCCTACGAGCAGTACTTC. It encodes CASRPTLSSYEQYF.

The chain employs TRBV21-1 and TRBJ2-7; TRBD1 was called by the table and not checked on the DNA. TRBV21-1 is flagged as a pseudogene. The CDR3 has 14 amino acids. The chain's CDR3 is CASREPGHLYEQYF. The CDR3 region has the DNA TGTGCCAGCAGGGAACCGGGACACCTCTACGAGCAGTACTTC.

The gene calls are TRBV27 and TRBJ2-1; D may be TRBD2 (6 bases). The CDR3 covers 13 residues. V was pared by 6 bases and J by 10 bases, with 16 bases between. Germline V lookup: CDR1 MNHEY, CDR2 SMNVEV (reference sequence). The CDR3 DNA reads as TGTGCCAGCAGCCGACTAGACAAGACAGAGCAGTTCTTC. Translation gives CASSRLDKTEQFF.

The chain carries TRBV27 and TRBJ1-2; TRBD1 is a possible D gene (5 bases). Trimming left V 5 bases short and J 4 bases short, with 11 bases between. Germline CDR1 and CDR2: MNHEY and SMNVEV (reference sequence). CDR3 size: 13 residues. CDR3 loop: CASSKQAFYGYTF. The CDR3 coding sequence is TGTGCCAGCAGTAAACAGGCATTCTATGGCTACACCTTC.

Concerning this clone: At one boundary the junction diverges from the germline segment, which might be a read error. The rearrangement joins TRBV7-9 to TRBJ2-1; possibly TRBD2 for D (5 bases). The CDR3 length is 11 residues. CDR1 is SEHNR, CDR2 FQNEAQ, per germline (reference sequence). The CDR3 here is CASTTGVLGVF. In DNA form, the CDR3 reads TGTGCCAGCACCACCGGGGTCCTCGGGGTCTTC.

About this clone itself: This sample includes further DNA sequences coding for the same CDR3. This sequence joins TRBV5-4 and TRBJ2-7, with 10 positions matching TRBD2. This CDR3 spans 14 amino acids. Germline values: CDR1 SGHNT, CDR2 YYREEE (reference sequence). J lost 2 bases, V lost 5 bases, and 4 bases had no gene match. For the CDR3, the DNA is TGTGCCAGCAGGCAAGCGGGAGGGCCCTACGAGCAGTACTTC. It codes for CASRQAGGPYEQYF. Supplemented by reference TRBV5-4 and TRBJ2-7, the full variable domain reads ETGVTQSPTHLIKTRGQQVTLRCSSQSGHNTVSWYQQALGQGPQFIFQYYREEENGRGNFPPRFSGLQFPNYSSELNVNALELDDSALYLCASRQAGGPYEQYFGPGTRLTVT.

The rearrangement joins TRBV9 to TRBJ2-7; D is possibly TRBD2 (6 bases). The CDR3 length is 15 residues. V lost 1 base and J lost 0, with 11 bases in between. Germline V CDR1 and CDR2: SGDLS, YYNGEE. The CDR3 DNA follows: TGTGCCAGCAGCGTATCTAGCGAGATCTCCTACGAGCAGTACTTC. Translating it yields CASSVSSEISYEQYF.

V gene TRBV11-3 combines with J gene TRBJ2-2; D is unclear. The CDR3 consists of 12 residues. The ends were cut back, 6 bases at V and 4 bases at J, with 6 bases in the middle. The germline V gene encodes CDR1 SGHNT and CDR2 YENEEA. The CDR3 nucleotides read TGTGCCAGCAGTAAAATCACCGGGGAGCTGTTTTTT. This gives the protein CASSKITGELFF.

Worth noting for this clone: The sample carries other DNA sequences with the same CDR3. The rearrangement links TRBV7-3 to TRBJ2-7; 8 bases align to TRBD2. This CDR3 is built from 14 residues. The V gene's germline CDR1 is SGHTA and CDR2 FQGTGA. V gave up 5 bases and J gave up 1 base; unmatched junction bases: 4. This CDR3 reads CASSLGGGSYEQYF. In DNA form, the CDR3 reads TGTGCCAGCAGCCTTGGCGGGGGGTCCTACGAGCAGTACTTC.

This chain joins TRBV5-1 and TRBJ2-7; perhaps TRBD1 as D (6 bases). This CDR3 has 16 amino acids. Germline assignment: CDR1 SGHRS and CDR2 YFSETQ. The V and J ends lost 8 bases and 0 bases respectively, with 21 bases between them. Written as DNA, the CDR3 is TGCGCCAGTAGCGAGAAGGCAGGGGCGGCCTCCTACGAGCAGTACTTC. It yields the protein CASSEKAGAASYEQYF. The full variable domain, completed using reference TRBV5-1 and TRBJ2-7, is KAGVTQTPRYLIKTRGQQVTLSCSPISGHRSVSWYQQTPGQGLQFLFEYFSETQRNKGNFPGRFSGRQFSNSRSEMNVSTLELGDSALYLCASSEKAGAASYEQYFGPGTRLTVT.

This clone was detected a few times. The chain employs TRBV9 and TRBJ1-1; 9 positions match TRBD1. The germline CDR1 and CDR2 sequences are SGDLS and YYNGEE. The CDR3 is 15 residues long. V trimming: 3 bases; J trimming: 5 bases; junction bases outside the gene matches: 8. The CDR3 loop reads CASSAGTGRKTEAFF. As DNA, the CDR3 is TGTGCCAGCAGCGCTGGGACAGGGAGGAAAACTGAAGCTTTCTTT.

V usage is TRBV5-4 and J usage is TRBJ2-2, with D perhaps TRBD1 or TRBD2 (6 bases each). CDR3 size: 17 residues. V was cut by 0 bases and J by 5 bases, with 17 bases left in between. The germline CDR1 and CDR2 sequences are SGHNT and YYREEE (reference sequence). In DNA form, the CDR3 reads TGTGCCAGCAGCTTGGGACATTGGGGGGCGCCAACCGGGGAGCTGTTTTTT. This translates into CASSLGHWGAPTGELFF. Using reference TRBV5-4 and TRBJ2-2 for the parts outside the CDR3, the full variable domain is ETGVTQSPTHLIKTRGQQVTLRCSSQSGHNTVSWYQQALGQGPQFIFQYYREEENGRGNFPPRFSGLQFPNYSSELNVNALELDDSALYLCASSLGHWGAPTGELFFGEGSRLTVL.

The chain joins TRBV9 to TRBJ1-2; the match to TRBD1 covers 7 bases. In germline, CDR1 is SGDLS, CDR2 YYNGEE. V trimming: 4 bases; J trimming: 0 bases; junction bases outside the gene matches: 12. The CDR3 has 17 amino acids. CDR3 region: CASSPRGRGLANYGYTF. The CDR3 DNA follows: TGTGCCAGCAGCCCGCGTGGAAGGGGGCTAGCTAACTATGGCTACACCTTC.

Note on this clone: The same CDR3 can be traced to other DNA sequences in this sample. V is TRBV5-1 and J is TRBJ1-4, with D possibly TRBD1 on 6 matching bases. In germline, CDR1 is SGHRS, CDR2 YFSETQ. V was pared by 1 base and J by 0 bases, with 7 bases between. The CDR3 consists of 15 residues. CDR3 loop: CASSLTGTTNEKLFF. The CDR3 DNA follows: TGCGCCAGCAGCTTGACAGGGACAACTAATGAAAAACTGTTTTTT.

CDR3 sequence (DNA): TGTGCCAGCAGTGCGGATCGGACGAGCGGGCAGTTCTTC. Protein product: CASSADRTSGQFF. The rearrangement joins TRBV6-4 to TRBJ2-1, with D perhaps matching TRBD2 (5 bases). V lost 4 bases and J 12 bases, leaving 16 bases between the germline ends. The length of the CDR3 is 13 residues. Germline V gene data show CDR1 as MRHNA and CDR2 as SNTAGT.